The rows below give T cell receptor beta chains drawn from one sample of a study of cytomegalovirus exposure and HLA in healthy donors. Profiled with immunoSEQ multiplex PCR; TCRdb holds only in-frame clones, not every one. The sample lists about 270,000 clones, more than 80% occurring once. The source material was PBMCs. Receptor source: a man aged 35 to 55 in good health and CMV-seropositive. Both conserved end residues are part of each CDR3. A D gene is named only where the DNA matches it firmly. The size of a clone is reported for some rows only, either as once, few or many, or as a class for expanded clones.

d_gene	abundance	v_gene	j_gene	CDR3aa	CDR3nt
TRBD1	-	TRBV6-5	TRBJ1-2	CASSYSGGRGLNGYTF	TGTGCCAGCAGTTATAGCGGGGGCAGGGGGCTGAATGGCTACACCTTC
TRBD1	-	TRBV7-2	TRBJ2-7	CASSFSEGTGTYEQYF	TGTGCCAGCAGCTTTAGCGAGGGGACAGGGACCTACGAGCAGTACTTC
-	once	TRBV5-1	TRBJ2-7	CASSLFQGASYEQYF	TGCGCCAGCAGCTTGTTCCAGGGCGCATCCTACGAGCAGTACTTC
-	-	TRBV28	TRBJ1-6	CASTPTGFSNSPLHF	TGTGCCAGCACCCCGACAGGATTTAGTAATTCACCCCTCCACTTT
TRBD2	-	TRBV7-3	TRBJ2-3	CASSLIGGGRRADTQYF	TGTGCCAGCAGCTTAATAGGTGGCGGGAGGAGGGCAGATACGCAGTATTTT
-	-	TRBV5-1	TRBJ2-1	CASSHSGYRVDEQFF	TGCGCCAGCAGCCACAGCGGATACAGAGTGGATGAGCAGTTCTTC
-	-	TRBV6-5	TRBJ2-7	CASRTPGHLSYEQYF	TGTGCCAGCCGGACCCCGGGACATCTTAGCTACGAGCAGTACTTC
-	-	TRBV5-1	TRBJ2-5	CASARQRTAQETQYF	TGCGCCAGCGCTCGACAGAGAACAGCTCAAGAGACCCAGTACTTC
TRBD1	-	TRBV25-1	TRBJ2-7	CASSDQGASIKQYF	TGTGCCAGCAGTGATCAGGGGGCAAGTATAAAGCAGTACTTC
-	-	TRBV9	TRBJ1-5	CASSARDSNQPQHF	TGTGCCAGCAGCGCCAGGGATAGCAATCAGCCCCAGCATTTT
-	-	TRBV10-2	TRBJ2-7	CASSEHAYEQYF	TGCGCCAGCAGTGAGCATGCCTACGAGCAGTACTTC
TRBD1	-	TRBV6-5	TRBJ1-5	CASRLDREIQPQHF	TGTGCCAGCAGGCTAGACAGGGAAATTCAGCCCCAGCATTTT
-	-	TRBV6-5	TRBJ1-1	CASSRPDRYTEAFF	TGTGCCAGCAGTCGGCCAGACAGATACACTGAAGCTTTCTTT
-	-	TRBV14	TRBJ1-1	CASSQEPPVSLEAFF	TGTGCCAGCAGCCAAGAACCCCCGGTGAGCCTAGAAGCTTTCTTT
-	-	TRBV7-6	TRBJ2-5	CASSLRADQETQYF	TGTGCCAGCAGCTTAAGAGCGGACCAAGAGACCCAGTACTTC
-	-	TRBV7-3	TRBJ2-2	CASSSAGVNTGELFF	TGTGCCAGCAGCTCAGCAGGGGTGAACACCGGGGAGCTGTTTTTT
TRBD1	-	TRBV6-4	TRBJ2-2	CASSDSLQGAGGELFF	TGTGCCAGCAGTGACTCGCTACAGGGGGCCGGCGGGGAGCTGTTTTTT
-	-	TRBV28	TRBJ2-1	CASRGGGNEQFF	TGTGCCAGCAGGGGGGGTGGCAATGAGCAGTTCTTC
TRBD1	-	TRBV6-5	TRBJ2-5	CASTDGQGKETQYF	TGTGCCAGCACCGACGGACAGGGGAAAGAGACCCAGTACTTC
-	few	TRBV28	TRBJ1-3	CASSPGVSGNTIYF	TGTGCCAGCAGTCCAGGGGTCTCCGGAAACACCATATATTTT
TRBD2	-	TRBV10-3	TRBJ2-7	CATGLGGYEQYF	TGTGCCACCGGACTAGGAGGCTACGAGCAGTACTTC
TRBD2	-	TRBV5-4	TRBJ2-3	CASRSGLRIDTDTQYF	TGTGCCAGCAGGTCGGGACTACGGATTGACACAGATACGCAGTATTTT
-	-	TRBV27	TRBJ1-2	CASSSTGSYGYTF	TGTGCCAGCAGTTCGACAGGTTCCTATGGCTACACCTTC
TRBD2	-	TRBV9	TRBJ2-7	CASSAGLAGVICEQYF	TGTGCCAGCAGCGCCGGACTAGCGGGAGTGATCTGCGAGCAGTACTTC
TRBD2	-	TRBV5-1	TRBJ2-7	CASSLDGGSSREQYF	TGCGCCAGCAGCTTGGACGGCGGGAGTTCTCGCGAGCAGTACTTC
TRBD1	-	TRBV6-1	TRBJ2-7	CASSDTGTATYEQYF	TGTGCCAGCAGTGACACCGGGACAGCAACCTACGAGCAGTACTTC
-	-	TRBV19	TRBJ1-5	CAKKEGVNQPQHF	TGTGCCAAAAAGGAAGGGGTCAATCAGCCCCAGCATTTT
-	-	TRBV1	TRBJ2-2	CTSSQARGTGELFF	TGCACCAGCAGCCAAGCACGGGGCACCGGGGAGCTGTTTTTT
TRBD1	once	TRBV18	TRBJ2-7	CASSPGQQYEQYF	TGTGCCAGCTCACCGGGACAGCAATACGAGCAGTACTTC
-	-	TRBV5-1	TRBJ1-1	CASSLDSPTEAFF	TGCGCCAGCAGCTTGGATAGTCCCACTGAAGCTTTCTTT
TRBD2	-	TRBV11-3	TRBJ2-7	CASSLASGGSYEQYF	TGTGCCAGCAGCTTAGCTAGCGGAGGCTCCTACGAGCAGTACTTC
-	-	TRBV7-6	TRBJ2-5	CASSSSSEETQYF	TGTGCCAGCAGCTCCAGCAGCGAAGAGACCCAGTACTTC
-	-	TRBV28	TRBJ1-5	CASSLTGYNQPQHF	TGTGCCAGCAGCCTAACAGGGTACAATCAGCCCCAGCATTTT
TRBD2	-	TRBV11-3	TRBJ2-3	CASSGGSADTQYF	TGTGCCAGCTCTGGCGGGAGTGCAGATACGCAGTATTTT
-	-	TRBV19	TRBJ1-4	CASSTRRRANEKLFF	TGTGCCAGTAGTACCCGGCGGCGGGCAAATGAAAAACTGTTTTTT
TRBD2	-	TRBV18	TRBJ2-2	CASSPIAGANGELFF	TGTGCCAGCTCACCAATAGCGGGAGCTAACGGGGAGCTGTTTTTT
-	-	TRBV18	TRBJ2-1	CASSPRPYNEQFF	TGTGCCAGCTCACCACGGCCGTACAATGAGCAGTTCTTC
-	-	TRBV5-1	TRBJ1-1	CASSAVRGDSGVGNTEAFF	TGCGCCAGCAGCGCCGTTCGGGGGGATAGTGGGGTTGGGAACACTGAAGCTTTCTTT
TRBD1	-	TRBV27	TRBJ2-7	CASSRTGTGGYEQYF	TGTGCCAGCAGTCGTACCGGGACAGGGGGCTACGAGCAGTACTTC
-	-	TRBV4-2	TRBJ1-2	CASSQAIRQGYGYTF	TGTGCCAGCAGCCAAGCTATTAGGCAGGGCTATGGCTACACCTTC
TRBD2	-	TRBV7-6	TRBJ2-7	CASSLAGTSPPSEQYF	TGTGCCAGCAGCTTAGCGGGGACTAGCCCTCCCAGCGAGCAGTACTTC
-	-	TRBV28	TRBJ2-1	CASSLGVRNEQFF	TGTGCCAGCAGTTTAGGTGTTAGAAATGAGCAGTTCTTC
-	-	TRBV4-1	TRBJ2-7	CASSQAYEQYF	TGCGCCAGCAGCCAAGCGTACGAGCAGTACTTC
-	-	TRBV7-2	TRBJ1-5	CASSLANQPQHF	TGTGCCAGCAGCTTGGCCAATCAGCCCCAGCATTTT
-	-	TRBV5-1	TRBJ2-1	CASSLPRVDNEQFF	TGCGCCAGCAGCTTACCCAGGGTCGACAATGAGCAGTTCTTC
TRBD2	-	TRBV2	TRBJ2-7	CASSPGTSGRNEQYF	TGTGCCAGCAGCCCCGGGACTAGCGGGAGGAACGAGCAGTACTTC
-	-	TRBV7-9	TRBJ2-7	CASSALGPYSSYEQYF	TGTGCCAGCAGCGCCCTGGGCCCATACAGCTCCTACGAGCAGTACTTC
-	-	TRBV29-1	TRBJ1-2	CSVDLGRDGYTF	TGCAGCGTTGACCTAGGGAGAGATGGCTACACCTTC
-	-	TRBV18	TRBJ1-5	CASSPSPGEGAQHF	TGTGCCAGCTCACCATCCCCTGGGGAGGGGGCCCAGCATTTT
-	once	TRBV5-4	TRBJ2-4	CASSPSLSRRGVAKNIQYF	TGTGCCAGCAGCCCCTCCTTATCGCGTCGGGGAGTAGCCAAAAACATTCAGTACTTC
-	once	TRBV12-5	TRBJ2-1	CASGSEMNNEQFF	TGTGCTAGTGGGTCGGAGATGAACAATGAGCAGTTCTTC
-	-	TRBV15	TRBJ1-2	CATSSDTNYGYTF	TGTGCCACCAGCAGTGACACTAACTATGGCTACACCTTC
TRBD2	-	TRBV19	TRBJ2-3	CASSPLAGGGTDTQYF	TGTGCCAGTAGTCCTCTAGCGGGAGGAGGCACAGATACGCAGTATTTT
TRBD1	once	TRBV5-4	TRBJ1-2	CASSFLQGVWRGNYGYTF	TGTGCCAGCAGCTTCCTACAGGGGGTCTGGCGAGGGAACTATGGCTACACCTTC
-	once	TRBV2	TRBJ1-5	CASSEEVGGEPQHF	TGTGCCAGCAGTGAAGAGGTAGGGGGGGAGCCCCAGCATTTT
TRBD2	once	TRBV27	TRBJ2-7	CASSLSAMVALASHEQYF	TGTGCCAGCAGTTTATCAGCTATGGTTGCACTAGCGAGCCACGAGCAGTACTTC
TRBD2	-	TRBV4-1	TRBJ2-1	CASSQGSLAGNNEQFF	TGCGCCAGCAGCCAAGGGTCGCTAGCGGGAAACAATGAGCAGTTCTTC
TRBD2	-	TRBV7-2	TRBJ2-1	CASSFGLEVQFF	TGTGCCAGCAGCTTCGGACTAGAAGTTCAGTTCTTC